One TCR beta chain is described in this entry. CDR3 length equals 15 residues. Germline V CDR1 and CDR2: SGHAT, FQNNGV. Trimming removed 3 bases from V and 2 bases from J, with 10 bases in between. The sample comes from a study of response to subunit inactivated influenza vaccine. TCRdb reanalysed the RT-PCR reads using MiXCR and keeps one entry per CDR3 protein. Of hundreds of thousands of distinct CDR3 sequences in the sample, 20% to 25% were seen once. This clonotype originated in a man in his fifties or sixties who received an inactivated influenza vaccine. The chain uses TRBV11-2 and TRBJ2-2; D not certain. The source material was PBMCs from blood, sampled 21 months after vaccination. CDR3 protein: CASSFLKGNTGELFF. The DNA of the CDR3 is TGTGCCAGCAGCTTTTTAAAGGGAAACACCGGGGAGCTGTTTTTT.